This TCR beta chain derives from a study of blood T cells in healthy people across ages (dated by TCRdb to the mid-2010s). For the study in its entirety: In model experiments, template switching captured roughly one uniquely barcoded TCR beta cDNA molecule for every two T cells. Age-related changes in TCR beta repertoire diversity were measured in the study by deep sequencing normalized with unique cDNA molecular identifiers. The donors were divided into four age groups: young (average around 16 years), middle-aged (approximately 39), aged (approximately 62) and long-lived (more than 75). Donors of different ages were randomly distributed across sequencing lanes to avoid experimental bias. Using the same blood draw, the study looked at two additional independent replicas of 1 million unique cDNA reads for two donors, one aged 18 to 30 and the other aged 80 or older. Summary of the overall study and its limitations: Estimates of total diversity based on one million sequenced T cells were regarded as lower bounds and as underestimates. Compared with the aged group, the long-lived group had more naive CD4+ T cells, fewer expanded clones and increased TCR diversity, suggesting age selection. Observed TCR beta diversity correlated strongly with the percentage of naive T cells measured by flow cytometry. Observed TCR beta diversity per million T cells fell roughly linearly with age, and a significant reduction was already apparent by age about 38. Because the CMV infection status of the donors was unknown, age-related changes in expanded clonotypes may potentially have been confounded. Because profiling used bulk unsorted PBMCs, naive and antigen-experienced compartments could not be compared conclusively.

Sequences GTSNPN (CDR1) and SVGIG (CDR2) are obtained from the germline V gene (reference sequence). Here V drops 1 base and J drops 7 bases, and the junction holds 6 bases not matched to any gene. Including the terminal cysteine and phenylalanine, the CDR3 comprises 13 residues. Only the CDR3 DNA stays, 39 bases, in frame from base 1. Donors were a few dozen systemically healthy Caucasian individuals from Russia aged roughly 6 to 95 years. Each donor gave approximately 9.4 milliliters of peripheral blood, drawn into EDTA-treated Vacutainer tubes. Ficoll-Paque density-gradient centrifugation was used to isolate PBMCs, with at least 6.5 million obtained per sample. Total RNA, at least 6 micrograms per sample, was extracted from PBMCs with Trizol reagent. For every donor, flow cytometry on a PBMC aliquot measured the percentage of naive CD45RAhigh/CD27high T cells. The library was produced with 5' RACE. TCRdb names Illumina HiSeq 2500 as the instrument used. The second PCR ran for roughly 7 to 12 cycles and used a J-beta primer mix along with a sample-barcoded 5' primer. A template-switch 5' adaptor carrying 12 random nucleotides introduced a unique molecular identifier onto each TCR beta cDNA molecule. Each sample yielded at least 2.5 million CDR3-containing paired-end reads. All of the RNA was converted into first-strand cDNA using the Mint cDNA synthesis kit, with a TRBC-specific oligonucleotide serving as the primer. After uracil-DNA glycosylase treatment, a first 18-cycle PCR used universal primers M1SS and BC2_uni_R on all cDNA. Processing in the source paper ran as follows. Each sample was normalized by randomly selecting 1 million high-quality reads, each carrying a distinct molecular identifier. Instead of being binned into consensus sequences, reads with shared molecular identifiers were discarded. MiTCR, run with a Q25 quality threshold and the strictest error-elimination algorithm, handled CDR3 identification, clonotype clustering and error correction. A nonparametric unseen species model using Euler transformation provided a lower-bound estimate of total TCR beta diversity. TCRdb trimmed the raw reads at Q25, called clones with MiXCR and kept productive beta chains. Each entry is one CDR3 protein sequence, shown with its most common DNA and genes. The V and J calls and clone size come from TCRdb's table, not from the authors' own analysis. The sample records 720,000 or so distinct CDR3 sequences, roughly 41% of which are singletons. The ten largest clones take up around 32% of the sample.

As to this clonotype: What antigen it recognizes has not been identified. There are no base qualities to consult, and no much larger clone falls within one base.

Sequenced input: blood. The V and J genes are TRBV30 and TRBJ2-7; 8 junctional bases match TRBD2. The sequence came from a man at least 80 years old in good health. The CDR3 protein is CAWSAAGVGEQYF. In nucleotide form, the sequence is TGTGCCTGGAGTGCAGCGGGAGTTGGTGAGCAGTACTTC.